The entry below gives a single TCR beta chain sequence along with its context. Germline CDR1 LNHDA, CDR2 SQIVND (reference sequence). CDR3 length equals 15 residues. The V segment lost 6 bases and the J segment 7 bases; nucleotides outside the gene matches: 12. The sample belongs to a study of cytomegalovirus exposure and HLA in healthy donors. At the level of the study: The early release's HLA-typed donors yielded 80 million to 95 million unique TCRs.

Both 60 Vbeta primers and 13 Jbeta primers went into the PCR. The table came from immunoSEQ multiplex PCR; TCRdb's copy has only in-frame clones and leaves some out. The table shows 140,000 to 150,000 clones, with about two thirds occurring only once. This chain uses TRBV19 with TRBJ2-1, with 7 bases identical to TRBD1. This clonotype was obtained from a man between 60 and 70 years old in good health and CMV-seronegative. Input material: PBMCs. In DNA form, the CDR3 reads TGTGCCAGTAGCCTCCTTGGGGACAGCGCGAATGAGCAGTTCTTC. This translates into CASSLLGDSANEQFF.